The 30 T cell receptor beta chains in this list originate from one sample, sequenced in a study of regulatory T cells in long-lasting Graves disease. The time point here: newly diagnosed GD, antithyroid drugs for less than 3 months. The TCR library was made from RNA extracted from PBMCs. According to the study, TCR beta libraries were built with iRepertoire HTBI primers and CDR3-region Arm-PCR. TCRdb reanalysed the multiplex PCR reads using MiXCR and keeps one entry per CDR3 protein. The sample includes about 440,000 distinct CDR3 sequences, about a sixth of them seen just once. These data were also filed under a second study, of T cells in Graves' hyperthyroidism and ophthalmopathy.

Source: peripheral blood mononuclear cells (PBMCs), taken at new diagnosis, from a patient treated with antithyroid drugs. These receptors were obtained from a woman younger than 45 with Graves disease.

The rearrangement links TRBV27 to TRBJ2-5; the D gene is possibly TRBD2 (6 bases). The CDR3 totals 13 residues. Per the germline V gene, CDR1 is MNHEY and CDR2 is SMNVEV (reference sequence). Trimming removed 6 bases at V and 4 bases at J, with 12 bases between. The CDR3 sequence is CASSGRLGETQYF. The CDR3, as DNA: TGTGCCAGCAGCGGGAGATTAGGAGAGACCCAGTACTTC.

In this sample, this clonotype turned up many times. A junction end diverges from the germline sequence, so it may reflect a read error. The chain employs TRBV6-2 or TRBV6-3 and TRBJ2-1; TRBD2 might be the D (6 bases). This CDR3 region has 13 residues. Germline CDR1 MNHEY, CDR2 SVGEGT. CDR3 amino acids: CASNRDSNNEQFF. CDR3 nucleotide sequence: TGTGCCAGCAATCGGGACTCCAACAATGAGCAGTTCTTC.

For the CDR3, the DNA is TGTGCCAGCAGCCTCTTCGGGGCCCCGAACACTGAAGCTTTCTTT. Translation: CASSLFGAPNTEAFF. V is TRBV28 and J is TRBJ1-1; the D gene is possibly TRBD1 (5 bases). Looked up from germline, CDR1 is MDHEN and CDR2 is SYDVKM. CDR3 length equals 15 residues. Between the trimmed V and J ends, which lost 6 bases and 1 base, there was a span of 15 bases.

This clonotype was counted many times. The chain links TRBV7-2 to TRBJ2-7; D ambiguous. The CDR3 extends over 13 amino acids. Germline V gene data show CDR1 as SGHTA and CDR2 as FQGNSA. Trimming stripped 4 bases from V and 6 bases from J, with 13 bases between. CDR3 nucleotide sequence: TGTGCCAGCAGCTCCAATTCTCGAGGCGAGCAGTACTTC. It is translated as CASSSNSRGEQYF.

In its sample, this clonotype was seen many times. This chain links TRBV28 with TRBJ1-5; TRBD1 aligns across 7 bases. CDR1 MDHEN and CDR2 SYDVKM come from the germline V gene. V shed 4 bases and J 0 bases; nucleotides not matched to a gene: 9. This CDR3 region has 17 residues. The CDR3 coding sequence is TGTGCCAGCAGTTGGGGACCACAGGGGAATAGCAATCAGCCCCAGCATTTT. The encoded protein is CASSWGPQGNSNQPQHF.

The chain carries TRBV5-1 and TRBJ2-7, with D uncertain. The ends were cut back, 0 bases at V and 3 bases at J, with 19 bases in the middle. CDR1 and CDR2 (germline): SGHRS, YFSETQ. The CDR3 totals 17 residues. The CDR3 is CASSLAILGRGIYEQYF. The CDR3 DNA reads as TGCGCCAGCAGCTTGGCCATTCTCGGCCGAGGAATCTACGAGCAGTACTTC. Full variable domain (remainder filled in from reference TRBV5-1 and TRBJ2-7): KAGVTQTPRYLIKTRGQQVTLSCSPISGHRSVSWYQQTPGQGLQFLFEYFSETQRNKGNFPGRFSGRQFSNSRSEMNVSTLELGDSALYLCASSLAILGRGIYEQYFGPGTRLTVT.

V is TRBV10-3 and J is TRBJ1-2; possible D gene TRBD1, 5 bases. The CDR3 is made up of 12 amino acids. V dropped 3 bases and J dropped 12 bases, with 14 bases sitting between them. Looked up from germline, CDR1 is ENHRY and CDR2 is SYGVKD. For the CDR3, the DNA is TGTGCCATCAGTGATTCGGGGCCTCAGGACACCTTC. It encodes CAISDSGPQDTF.

A word on this clonotype: At one end, the junction sequence differs from germline, possibly due to a read error. The CDR3 protein is CASSFLLRSSYNEQSF. CDR3 coding DNA: TGCGCCAGCAGCTTTCTTCTTCGAAGCTCCTACAATGAGCAGTCCTTC. The V call is TRBV5-1, the J call TRBJ2-1; D is unclear. Per the germline V gene, CDR1 is SGHRS and CDR2 is YFSETQ. The CDR3 extends over 16 amino acids.

This clonotype has ten or more counts. The chain links TRBV29-1 to TRBJ2-3, with TRBD2 identical over 7 bases. The V gene's germline CDR1 is SQVTM and CDR2 ANQGSEA. The CDR3 sequence is 16 residues long. V shed 0 bases, J shed 3 bases, and the junction held 9 bases outside the gene matches. CDR3 nucleotide sequence: TGCAGCGTTGAAGATCTCCGCGGGAGCCGGACAGATACGCAGTATTTT. It codes for CSVEDLRGSRTDTQYF.

This clonotype was counted a few times. The J gene is TRBJ2-2, the V gene TRBV19; D uncertain. The CDR3 length is 14 residues. Trimming removed 7 bases at V and 6 bases at J, with 15 bases between. CDR1 LNHDA and CDR2 SQIVND come from the germline V gene (reference sequence). CDR3 in DNA: TGTGCCAGTATGGGCAGGAATAATCCCGGGGAGCTGTTTTTT. Amino acids: CASMGRNNPGELFF.

This clonotype came up a few times. The rearrangement joins TRBV6-1 to TRBJ2-7; TRBD2 matches at 7 bases. V gave up 11 bases and J gave up 9 bases; unmatched junction bases: 19. The germline V gene has CDR1 MNHNS and CDR2 SASEGT. This CDR3 comprises 14 residues. The CDR3 here is CAQTRREPSTGQYF. CDR3 bases: TGTGCCCAAACGAGGCGGGAGCCTTCGACGGGGCAGTACTTC.

This clonotype was found a few times. This chain links TRBV9 with TRBJ2-7; D is tentatively TRBD1 or TRBD2 (5 bases each). Trimming pared 3 bases from V and 9 bases from J, leaving 25 bases between. The germline CDR1 and CDR2 sequences are SGDLS and YYNGEE. The CDR3 covers 16 residues. CDR3: CASSAGAAGGSTGQYF. In DNA form, the CDR3 reads TGTGCCAGCAGCGCCGGGGCTGCGGGTGGTAGTACAGGGCAGTACTTC.

The table lists this clonotype with many counts. This sequence joins TRBV28 and TRBJ1-2; tentatively, D is TRBD1 (5 bases). The CDR3 spans 14 residues. Per the germline V gene, CDR1 is MDHEN and CDR2 is SYDVKM. V lost 3 bases and J 8 bases, leaving 16 bases between the germline ends. The CDR3 sequence is CASSFARDVYGYTF. CDR3 bases: TGTGCCAGCAGTTTTGCCAGGGATGTCTACGGCTACACCTTC.

The chain employs TRBV2 and TRBJ2-3; tentatively, D is TRBD2 (5 bases). The V end lost 10 bases, the J end lost 6 bases, and 26 bases lay between the germline ends. Germline CDR1 reads SNHLY; CDR2 reads FYNNEI. This CDR3 has 16 amino acids. In DNA, the CDR3 is TGTGCCACCCTGAGAAGCGGAGTGGTAGTTGCGGATACGCAGTATTTT. It encodes CATLRSGVVVADTQYF.

This clonotype was counted only a few times. This rearrangement joins TRBV6-2 or TRBV6-3 to TRBJ2-5, with D possibly matching TRBD2 (5 bases). V shed 0 bases and J shed 3 bases, with 11 bases lying between them. Germline V lookup: CDR1 MNHEY, CDR2 SVGEGT. The CDR3 has 15 amino acids. The CDR3 protein is CASSYSPRGKETQYF. The CDR3 DNA reads as TGTGCCAGCAGTTACTCGCCCCGGGGAAAAGAGACCCAGTACTTC.

In its sample, this clonotype was seen many times. The rearrangement joins TRBV2 to TRBJ2-7, with 11 bases aligning to TRBD2. V lost 7 bases and J lost 2; bases outside the gene matches: 4. The CDR3 extends over 14 amino acids. Germline values: CDR1 SNHLY, CDR2 FYNNEI. CDR3 protein: CASMLTSGTYEQYF. The CDR3 nucleotides read TGTGCCAGCATGCTGACTAGCGGGACCTACGAGCAGTACTTC.

The genes are TRBV28 and TRBJ2-2; D ambiguous. Germline V lookup: CDR1 MDHEN, CDR2 SYDVKM. V gave up 1 base and J gave up 9 bases, with 3 bases separating them. This CDR3 has 11 residues. The CDR3 nucleotides are TGTGCCAGCAGTTTATATAGGGAGCTGTTTTTT. Protein sequence: CASSLYRELFF.

The sample holds many counts of this clonotype. The rearrangement joins TRBV28 to TRBJ2-7; the D is unclear. This CDR3 contains 13 residues. The germline V and J ends were trimmed by 5 bases and 2 bases, with 10 bases remaining between them. Germline V lookup: CDR1 MDHEN, CDR2 SYDVKM. The CDR3 sequence is CASSTSRTYEQYF. Written as DNA, the CDR3 is TGTGCCAGCAGTACCTCTAGGACCTACGAGCAGTACTTC. Variable domain in full (rest from reference TRBV28 and TRBJ2-7): DVKVTQSSRYLVKRTGEKVFLECVQDMDHENMFWYRQDPGLGLRLIYFSYDVKMKEKGDIPEGYSVSREKKERFSLILESASTNQTSMYLCASSTSRTYEQYFGPGTRLTVT.

V gene TRBV20-1 combines with J gene TRBJ2-1, with 8 bases that match TRBD2. The CDR3 has 15 residues. Trimming took 0 bases from V and 3 from J; bases not matched to a gene: 4. The germline V gene encodes CDR1 DFQATT and CDR2 SNEGSKA (reference sequence). DNA for the CDR3: TGCAGTGCTAGAGATTGGCTAGCGGGCTACAATGAGCAGTTCTTC. It yields the protein CSARDWLAGYNEQFF.

This clonotype was counted at least ten times. The chain employs TRBV6-2 or TRBV6-3 and TRBJ1-4, with a tentative D call TRBD1 (6 bases). The CDR3 has 16 amino acids. With 4 bases removed from V and 8 bases from J, the gap between germline ends came to 20 bases. CDR1 is MNHEY and CDR2 is SVGEGT in the germline V gene. This CDR3 is CASSSASPDSYEKLFF. DNA for the CDR3: TGTGCCAGCAGTTCCGCATCCCCGGACAGTTACGAAAAACTGTTTTTT.

For this clonotype: A much larger clone lies one base from this, so it may be a read error. The chain links TRBV2 to TRBJ1-1; D possibly corresponds to TRBD1 (5 bases). V was clipped by 11 bases and J by 6 bases, with 10 bases between them. CDR1 is SNHLY, CDR2 FYNNEI, per germline. The CDR3 runs to 10 residues. This CDR3 reads CAAGSAEAFF. DNA for the CDR3: TGTGCCGCAGGGAGCGCTGAAGCTTTCTTT.

This clonotype appeared a few times. The chain employs TRBV9 and TRBJ2-1; D is uncertain. V was pared by 0 bases and J by 9 bases, with 22 bases between. Germline V gives CDR1 SGDLS, CDR2 YYNGEE. CDR3 length: 17 residues. Written as DNA, the CDR3 is TGTGCCAGCAGCGTAGGTCCCCCCAACCGGGCCTCTGGTGAGCAGTTCTTC. It translates to CASSVGPPNRASGEQFF.

This clonotype appeared once. A single base separates this from a much larger clone, so it may be a read error. The chain is built from TRBV6-1 and TRBJ2-3; TRBD2 matches at 14 bases. The CDR3 totals 19 residues. Losses at the gene ends were 1 base for V and 6 bases for J; bases not matched to a gene: 12. Germline lookup yields CDR1 MNHNS and CDR2 SASEGT. The CDR3 sequence is CASSEGTSGRFSPKDTQYF. The CDR3, as DNA: TGTGCCAGCAGTGAAGGGACTAGCGGGAGGTTTTCTCCTAAGGATACGCAGTATTTT.

The J gene is TRBJ1-1, the V gene TRBV20-1; D not certain. From germline, CDR1 is DFQATT and CDR2 SNEGSKA (reference sequence). CDR3 length equals 14 residues. Trimming removed 5 bases at V and 11 bases at J, with 24 bases between. The CDR3 bases are TGCAGTGCTCTGTCTCTGGGCAGGCGCCGAGGCGCTTTCTTT. This encodes CSALSLGRRRGAFF.

This clonotype was seen ten or more times. The chain has TRBV18 and TRBJ1-1; D possibly corresponds to TRBD1 (5 bases). Germline values: CDR1 KGHSH, CDR2 LQKENI. Trimming shortened V by 2 bases and J by 4 bases, and 11 bases separated the two germline ends. The CDR3 is made up of 14 amino acids. Here the CDR3 reads CASSPGAEGTEAFF. The CDR3 DNA follows: TGTGCCAGCTCACCAGGGGCCGAGGGCACTGAAGCTTTCTTT.

This clonotype occurred many times. This chain joins TRBV2 and TRBJ1-5; D call uncertain. Germline V gives CDR1 SNHLY, CDR2 FYNNEI. Trimming cost V 4 bases and J 3 bases, with 10 bases left between them. The CDR3 totals 14 residues. The DNA of the CDR3 is TGTGCCAGCAGTGGAGCGGGCTACAATCAGCCCCAGCATTTT. Protein sequence: CASSGAGYNQPQHF.

The rearrangement uses TRBV5-1 and TRBJ1-5; weak D call: TRBD1 (5 bases). This CDR3 has 14 amino acids. Germline CDR1 and CDR2: SGHRS and YFSETQ. The V and J ends lost 4 bases and 2 bases respectively, with 10 bases between them. DNA of the CDR3: TGCGCCAGCAGCCCGGGACCGCGCAATCAGCCCCAGCATTTT. Its translation: CASSPGPRNQPQHF.

This clonotype was observed a handful of times. The V call is TRBV13, the J call TRBJ2-2; D not certain. This CDR3 is built from 15 residues. V shed 6 bases and J shed 5 bases, with 16 bases lying between them. In germline, CDR1 is PRHDT, CDR2 FYEKMQ (reference sequence). This CDR3 is CASSPSGPETGELFF. The CDR3 DNA follows: TGTGCCAGCAGTCCTTCCGGGCCAGAGACCGGGGAGCTGTTTTTT.

There are many counts of this clonotype. The chain recombines TRBV7-2 with TRBJ2-7, with D perhaps matching TRBD1 (5 bases). The germline CDR1 and CDR2 sequences are SGHTA and FQGNSA. Trimming cost V 4 bases and J 7 bases, with 23 bases left between them. The length of the CDR3 is 16 residues. The CDR3 here is CASSSGFRPRVGEQYF. Written as DNA, the CDR3 is TGTGCCAGCAGCTCAGGGTTTAGGCCACGAGTGGGGGAGCAGTACTTC.

The sample holds one count of this clonotype. Here the CDR3 reads CAISESIPGGNQPQHF. CDR3 nucleotides: TGTGCCATCAGTGAGTCGATACCCGGTGGCAATCAGCCCCAGCATTTT. This sequence joins TRBV10-3 and TRBJ1-5; no firm D call. Germline CDR1 reads ENHRY; CDR2 reads SYGVKD. This CDR3 has 16 amino acids. Trimming removed 0 bases from V and 2 bases from J, with 11 bases in between.